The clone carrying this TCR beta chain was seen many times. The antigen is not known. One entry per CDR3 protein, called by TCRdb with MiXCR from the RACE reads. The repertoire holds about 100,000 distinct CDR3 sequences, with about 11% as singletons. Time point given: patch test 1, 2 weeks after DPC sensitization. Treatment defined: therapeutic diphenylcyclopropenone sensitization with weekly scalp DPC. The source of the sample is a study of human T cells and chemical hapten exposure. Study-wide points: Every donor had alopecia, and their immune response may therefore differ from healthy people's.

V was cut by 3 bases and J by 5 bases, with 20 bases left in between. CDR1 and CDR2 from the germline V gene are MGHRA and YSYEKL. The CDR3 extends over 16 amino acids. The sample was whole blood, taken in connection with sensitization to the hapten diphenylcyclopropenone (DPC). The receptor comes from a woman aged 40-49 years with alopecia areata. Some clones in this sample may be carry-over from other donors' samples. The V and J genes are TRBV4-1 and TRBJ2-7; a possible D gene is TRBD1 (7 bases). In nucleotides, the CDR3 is TGCGCCAGCAGCCATAGACAGGGAGGTTCCTTTAACGAGCAGTACTTC. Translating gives CASSHRQGGSFNEQYF.